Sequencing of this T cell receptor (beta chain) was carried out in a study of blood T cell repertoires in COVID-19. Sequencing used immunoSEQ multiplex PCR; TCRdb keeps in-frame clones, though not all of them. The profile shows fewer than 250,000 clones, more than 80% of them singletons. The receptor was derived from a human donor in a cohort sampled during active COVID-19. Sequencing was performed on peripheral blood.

The CDR3 sequence is CASSSLGSQETQYF. The DNA of the CDR3 is TGTGCCAGCAGTTCTCTGGGCAGCCAAGAGACCCAGTACTTC. This chain uses TRBV6-5 with TRBJ2-5; D not certain. CDR3 length: 14 amino acids. The germline CDR1 and CDR2 sequences are MNHEY and SVGAGI. V was pared by 4 bases and J by 1 base, with 10 bases between.